This record covers a single TCR beta chain. This clonotype was counted only a few times. Its binding antigen is unknown. No base qualities exist here, and no much larger clone lies one base off it. The data are from a study of response to subunit inactivated influenza vaccine (dated by TCRdb to the late 2010s). Background on the whole study: Deep quantitative profiling of the T cell receptor repertoire was used in the study to follow responses to a trivalent subunit inactivated influenza vaccine. General conclusions and limits of the study: According to the authors, only a limited number of new T cells may be recruited by each seasonal influenza vaccination.

The time point label, read with the paper, signifies: 45 days after influenza vaccine administration. The CDR3 holds 13 amino acids from the cysteine to the phenylalanine. The retained sequence is limited to the CDR3, 39 bases, with the frame set at the first base. Trimming at the junction amounts to 6 bases on V and 1 base on J, and the germline ends lie 9 bases apart. Receptors were amplified or captured by RT-PCR. TCRdb names Illumina HiSeq 2500 as the instrument used. TCRdb redid the processing of the public reads, applying fastp at Q25 and MiXCR, and retained in-frame beta chains. Rows are unified per CDR3 protein, each entry keeping the most common DNA and genes. The sample table lists a few hundred thousand distinct CDR3 sequences, approximately 9.9% of them with a count of one. The ten largest clones represent roughly 12% of the sample.

The chain links TRBV12-3 or TRBV12-4 with TRBJ1-1, and possibly TRBD1, on 5 matching bases. Sample: PBMCs from blood, taken roughly 45 days after vaccination. This TCR came from a man between 50 and 59 years old who received an inactivated influenza vaccine. Donor details come from another sample of the same person, matched by shared clones. The CDR3 is CASRQEQNTEAFF. The DNA reads TGTGCCAGCAGACAGGAGCAGAACACTGAAGCTTTCTTT.